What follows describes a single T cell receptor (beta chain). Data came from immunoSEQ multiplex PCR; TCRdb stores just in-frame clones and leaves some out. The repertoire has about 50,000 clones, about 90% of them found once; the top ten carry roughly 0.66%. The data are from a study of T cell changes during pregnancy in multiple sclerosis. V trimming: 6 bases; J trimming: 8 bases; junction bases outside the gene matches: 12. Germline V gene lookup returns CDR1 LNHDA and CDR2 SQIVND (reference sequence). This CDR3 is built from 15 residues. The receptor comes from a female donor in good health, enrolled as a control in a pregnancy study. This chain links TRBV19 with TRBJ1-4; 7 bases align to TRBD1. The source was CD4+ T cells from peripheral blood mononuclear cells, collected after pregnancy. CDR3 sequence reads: CASSPRDRVGEKLFF. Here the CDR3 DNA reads TGTGCCAGTAGCCCCCGCGACAGGGTAGGGGAAAAACTGTTTTTT.